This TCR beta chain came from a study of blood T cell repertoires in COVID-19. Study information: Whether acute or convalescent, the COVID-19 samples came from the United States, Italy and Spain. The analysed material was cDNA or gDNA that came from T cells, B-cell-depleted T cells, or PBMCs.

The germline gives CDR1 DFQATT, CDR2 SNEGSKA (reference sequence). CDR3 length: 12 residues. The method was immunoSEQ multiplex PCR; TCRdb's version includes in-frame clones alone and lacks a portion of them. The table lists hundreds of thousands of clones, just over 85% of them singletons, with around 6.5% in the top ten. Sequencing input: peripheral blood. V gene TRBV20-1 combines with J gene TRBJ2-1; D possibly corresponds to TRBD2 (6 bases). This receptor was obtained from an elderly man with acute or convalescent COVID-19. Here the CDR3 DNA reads TGCAGCGCCAGTCCGGGGGACGGCGGGCAGTTCTTC. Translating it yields CSASPGDGGQFF.